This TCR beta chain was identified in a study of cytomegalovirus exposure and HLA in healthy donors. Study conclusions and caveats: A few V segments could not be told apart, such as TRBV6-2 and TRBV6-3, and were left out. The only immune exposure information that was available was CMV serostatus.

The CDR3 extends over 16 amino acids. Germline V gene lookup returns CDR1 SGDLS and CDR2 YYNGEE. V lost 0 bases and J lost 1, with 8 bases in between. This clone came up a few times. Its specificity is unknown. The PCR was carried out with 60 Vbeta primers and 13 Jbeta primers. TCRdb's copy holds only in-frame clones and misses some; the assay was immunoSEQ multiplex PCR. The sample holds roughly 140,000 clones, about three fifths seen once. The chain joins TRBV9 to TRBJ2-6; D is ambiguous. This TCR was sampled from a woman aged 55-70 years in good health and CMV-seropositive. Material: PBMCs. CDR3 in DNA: TGTGCCAGCAGCGTAGGACCCGGGTCTGGGGCCAACGTCCTGACTTTC. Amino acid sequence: CASSVGPGSGANVLTF.